The 20 T cell receptor beta chains presented below share a single source sample, sequenced in a study of blood T cell repertoires in COVID-19. Produced via immunoSEQ multiplex PCR; TCRdb's table is partial and in-frame only. The table has about 220,000 clones, 80% to 85% seen once. Sequencing was carried out using peripheral blood. The receptor set was obtained from a woman in her twenties or thirties who had recovered from COVID-19.

This chain connects TRBV5-4 to TRBJ2-5; a possible D gene is TRBD1 (5 bases). V was pared by 5 bases and J by 4 bases, with 12 bases between. CDR3 length equals 13 residues. Germline values: CDR1 SGHNT, CDR2 YYREEE (reference sequence). Written as DNA, the CDR3 is TGTGCCAGCAGTAGGGGTGCGGCAGAGACCCAGTACTTC. It encodes CASSRGAAETQYF.

The V and J genes are TRBV5-5 and TRBJ2-1, with a possible D match to TRBD2 (7 bases). Trimming cost V 3 bases and J 9 bases, with 13 bases left between them. Germline CDR1 is SGHKS and CDR2 is YYEKEE (reference sequence). The CDR3 sequence is 13 residues long. The CDR3 is CASSWIRGAEQFF. As DNA, the CDR3 is TGTGCCAGCAGCTGGATCCGGGGGGCTGAGCAGTTCTTC.

The chain employs TRBV5-6 and TRBJ1-1, with 7 bases fitting TRBD1. Germline V gene data show CDR1 as SGHDT and CDR2 as YYEEEE. CDR3 length equals 15 residues. Trimming took 4 bases from V and 5 from J; bases not matched to a gene: 11. The CDR3 region is CASSMAGGGRTEAFF. For the CDR3, the DNA is TGTGCCAGCAGCATGGCAGGGGGTGGAAGGACTGAAGCTTTCTTT.

Here the CDR3 DNA reads TGTGCCAGCAGTCTGGGAGAGGGCACTGAAGCTTTCTTT. It yields the protein CASSLGEGTEAFF. This chain connects TRBV6-4 to TRBJ1-1; no clear D gene. V lost 5 bases, J lost 4 bases, and 11 bases lay in between. Germline CDR1 MRHNA, CDR2 SNTAGT. This CDR3 is 13 amino acids long.

The rearrangement links TRBV7-9 to TRBJ1-2, with D possibly being TRBD1 (6 bases). Trimming removed 3 bases from V and 6 bases from J, with 14 bases in between. CDR1 is SEHNR and CDR2 is FQNEAQ in the germline V gene (reference sequence). The CDR3 covers 14 residues. The CDR3 bases are TGTGCCAGCAGCTTGGCCGACAGGATCGATGGCTACACCTTC. Its translation: CASSLADRIDGYTF. The full variable domain, completed using reference TRBV7-9 and TRBJ1-2, is DTGVSQNPRHKITKRGQNVTFRCDPISEHNRLYWYRQTLGQGPEFLTYFQNEAQLEKSRLLSDRFSAERPKGSFSTLEIQRTEQGDSAMYLCASSLADRIDGYTFGSGTRLTVV.

The chain has TRBV5-1 and TRBJ2-1; 7 bases fit TRBD1. CDR3 size: 15 residues. From germline, CDR1 is SGHRS and CDR2 YFSETQ. The trim removed 6 bases at V and 8 bases at J, leaving 14 bases unmatched. This chain's CDR3 is CASTRLGTEGDEQFF. CDR3 DNA: TGCGCCAGCACCCGATTAGGGACAGAAGGCGATGAGCAGTTCTTC.

The CDR3: CSVEDNRGEPQHF. The DNA for the CDR3 is TGCAGCGTTGAAGACAACAGGGGGGAGCCCCAGCATTTT. The chain links TRBV29-1 to TRBJ1-5; 8 nucleotides line up with TRBD1. The trim removed 0 bases at V and 8 bases at J, leaving 3 bases unmatched. The length of the CDR3 is 13 residues. CDR1 and CDR2 (germline): SQVTM, ANQGSEA.

The chain uses TRBV5-4 and TRBJ2-4, with no clear D. The CDR3 totals 17 residues. Germline V gene lookup returns CDR1 SGHNT and CDR2 YYREEE (reference sequence). Deletions cut 3 bases from V and 0 bases from J, with 16 bases between. CDR3 coding DNA: TGTGCCAGCAGCTCTGCGTTGGAGAGGTCAGCCAAAAACATTCAGTACTTC. Translation: CASSSALERSAKNIQYF.

The chain uses TRBV15 and TRBJ1-1; possibly TRBD1 for D (5 bases). Germline CDR1 LNHNV, CDR2 YYDKDF (reference sequence). Deletions cut 5 bases from V and 4 bases from J, with 14 bases between. This CDR3 contains 14 residues. CDR3: CATSLPRGGTEAFF. Written as DNA, the CDR3 is TGTGCCACCAGCCTCCCCCGGGGGGGCACTGAAGCTTTCTTT.

This clone was detected once. The J gene is TRBJ1-2, the V gene TRBV24-1, with D possibly TRBD1 on 5 matching bases. Germline CDR1 is KGHDR and CDR2 is SFDVKD. V was trimmed by 4 bases and J by 6 bases, leaving 14 bases between them. The CDR3 covers 14 residues. CDR3: CATSEPGKENGYTF. CDR3 coding DNA: TGTGCCACCAGTGAGCCAGGGAAAGAAAATGGCTACACCTTC.

The chain has TRBV19 and TRBJ2-2; D ambiguous. Germline lookup yields CDR1 LNHDA and CDR2 SQIVND (reference sequence). The CDR3 loop spans 9 amino acids. Trimming pared 11 bases from V and 7 bases from J, leaving 5 bases between. This chain's CDR3 is CAPRGELFF. The CDR3 DNA reads TGTGCCCCCCGCGGGGAGCTGTTTTTT.

This clone has ten or more counts. This chain joins TRBV11-2 and TRBJ2-5; D may be TRBD1 (6 bases). V shed 1 base and J shed 5 bases, with 17 bases lying between them. The CDR3 totals 16 residues. Germline V lookup: CDR1 SGHAT, CDR2 FQNNGV. CDR3 protein: CASSLAPNTGSETQYF. The CDR3 coding sequence is TGTGCCAGCAGCTTAGCCCCCAACACAGGGAGCGAGACCCAGTACTTC.

This clone is a singleton in its sample. The rearrangement joins TRBV1 to TRBJ1-4; the D call TRBD1 from the table was never checked on the DNA. TRBV1 is a known pseudogene. The CDR3 loop spans 23 amino acids. Here the CDR3 DNA reads TGCACCAGCAGCCAAGATTTGGGCCGGGAGAGGGGGCCGGATCGCGCAACTAATGAAAAACTGTTTTTT. Protein sequence: CTSSQDLGRERGPDRATNEKLFF.

This clone has just one count. V and J are TRBV5-1 and TRBJ2-7; TRBD2 agrees at 7 bases. CDR1 and CDR2 from the germline V gene are SGHRS and YFSETQ. The CDR3 loop spans 15 amino acids. Trimming cost V 5 bases and J 4 bases; bases outside gene matches: 12. CDR3: CASSPSAGVMYEQYF. In DNA, the CDR3 is TGCGCCAGCAGTCCCTCCGCGGGAGTAATGTACGAGCAGTACTTC.

The chain uses TRBV5-6 and TRBJ1-2; 10 bases are shared with TRBD1. The junction had 6 bases not matched to a gene; V was cut back by 4 bases and J by 6 bases. Germline CDR1 SGHDT, CDR2 YYEEEE. The CDR3 runs to 14 residues. CDR3 amino acids: CASSNRDRGHGYTF. The CDR3 DNA reads TGTGCCAGCAGCAACCGGGACAGGGGTCATGGCTACACCTTC.

The chain links TRBV18 to TRBJ1-6; 7 nucleotides line up with TRBD1. The trim removed 3 bases at V and 1 base at J, leaving 6 bases unmatched. The V gene's germline CDR1 is KGHSH and CDR2 LQKENI. The CDR3 contains 17 residues. The CDR3 nucleotides read TGTGCCAGCTCACCGGGACAGCCGGATTCCTATAATTCACCCCTCCACTTT. Residues: CASSPGQPDSYNSPLHF.

As regards this clone: Relative to the germline gene, one junction end is altered; a read error may explain this. The gene calls are TRBV29-1 and TRBJ2-1, with 8 bases matching TRBD2. The CDR3 has 15 residues. Germline assignment: CDR1 SQVTM and CDR2 ANQGSEA. The CDR3 DNA follows: TGCAGCGTGGAAGAGCGGGAGTCCCTTTACAATGAGCAGTTCTTC. It is translated as CSVEERESLYNEQFF.

This clone came up once. The chain has TRBV10-1 and TRBJ2-1; TRBD2 matches at 11 bases. Germline V lookup: CDR1 WNHNN, CDR2 SYGVQD (reference sequence). This CDR3 spans 14 amino acids. J lost 6 bases, V lost 4 bases, and 2 bases had no gene match. CDR3 loop: CASSAGLAANEQFF. The CDR3 DNA reads TGCGCCAGCAGTGCGGGACTAGCGGCCAATGAGCAGTTCTTC.

V and J are TRBV3-1 (or the pseudogene TRBV3-2) and TRBJ2-3; weak D call: TRBD1 (5 bases). CDR3 length equals 15 residues. Trimming removed 0 bases from V and 2 bases from J, with 9 bases in between. The V gene's germline CDR1 is LGHDT and CDR2 YNNKEL (reference sequence). The CDR3 loop reads CASSQDWGVTDTQYF. DNA for the CDR3: TGTGCCAGCAGCCAAGATTGGGGCGTCACAGATACGCAGTATTTT.

This chain links TRBV19 with TRBJ2-7; perhaps TRBD1 as D (6 bases). The CDR3 runs to 14 residues. Germline V CDR1 and CDR2: LNHDA, SQIVND (reference sequence). V dropped 1 base and J dropped 1 base, with 8 bases sitting between them. In DNA, the CDR3 is TGTGCCAGTAGTATAGTTCAGGGGTCCTACGAGCAGTACTTC. Its translation: CASSIVQGSYEQYF.